Sequencing of this T cell receptor (beta chain) was carried out in a study of blood T cell repertoires in COVID-19. This clone was observed once. Original processing notes: By means of reference gene primer amplification, nucleated cell counts were estimated. The assay was immunoSEQ multiplex PCR, and TCRdb's table has in-frame clones only and misses some. For V, J and clone size, that table is used; D and trimming come from the DNA. The sample yields 240,000 or so clones, roughly 83% seen once. V lost 8 bases to trimming and J lost 1 base; unmatched junction nucleotides: 10. Germline CDR1 reads SNHLY; CDR2 reads FYNNEI. The CDR3 spans 15 residues.

The sequencing input was peripheral blood. The TCR was taken from an elderly man with acute or convalescent COVID-19. This chain links TRBV2 with TRBJ2-5; 7 bases match TRBD2. The CDR3 sequence is CASGGVAGPQETQYF. The CDR3 DNA reads as TGTGCCAGCGGGGGGGTAGCGGGCCCCCAAGAGACCCAGTACTTC.